This T cell receptor beta chain came from a study of PD-L1 blockade in urothelial cancer (dated by TCRdb to 2017 to 2019). Regarding the research as a whole: Every patient began therapy in the mid-2010s and was given atezolizumab 1,200 mg intravenously every 3 weeks. Durable clinical benefit was defined as a progression-free survival longer than 6 months, and TCR features were additionally tested against progression-free survival and overall survival. Whole exome sequencing and RNA sequencing of pretreatment tumors were performed alongside TCR sequencing in the same patients. About nine tenths of the roughly 29 patients were males with bladder-origin urothelial cancer, and about 60% of the roughly 29 reported a prior smoking history. The study was an exploratory multi-omic analysis of somatic, immune and clinical correlates of response to PD-L1 blockade with atezolizumab in urothelial cancer. An ECOG performance status of 0 or 1 was recorded for the patients, and 0 to 3 prior chemotherapy regimens had been received by the patients. TCR sequencing covered pretreatment tumor samples and matched, serially collected peripheral blood taken before and after atezolizumab treatment. Durable clinical benefit was achieved by nine patients and was not achieved by 20 patients. Pretreatment blood TCR-seq was available for about 30 patients, at least one posttreatment blood collection was obtained for 25 or so patients, and tumor TCR-seq was available for 25 or so patients. Blood samples were analyzed at 3 weeks after treatment start (second dose) and at 6 weeks after treatment start. Blood samples gave median yields of about 140,000 T cells and 82,636 unique TCRs, along with a median clonality of 0.080.

Broad study findings and their caveats: Among patients with durable benefit, tumor-associated TCR clones showed greater expansion in peripheral blood 3 weeks after treatment started (n ≈ 20, p = 0.022). A pretreatment peripheral blood TCR clonality below the median was linked to improved progression-free and overall survival. Because the sample size was small (n ≈ 29) and many exploratory analyses were performed, the results are intended to be hypothesis-generating.

Regarding this clone: Its antigen is still unknown. Base qualities are not provided; no much larger clone lies one nucleotide away.

Each PCR received spiked-in synthetic TCR analog templates so that absolute template abundance could be estimated from read counts. Using the immunoSEQ assay, TCRbeta CDR3 regions were amplified from genomic DNA with bias-controlled V and J gene primers. Sequencing of rearranged TCRbeta segments was performed at approximately 20X coverage. As for how the authors treated the data: Clustering was used to correct sequencing errors, and CDR3s were annotated against IMGT to assign V, D and J genes. Only productive TCRbeta rearrangements were used in downstream analyses, excluding out-of-frame or stop-codon sequences. Clonality was computed as one minus Shannon entropy normalized by the log of the number of unique productive sequences. Clones differing between time points or between blood and tumor were identified using Fisher's exact test with Benjamini-Hochberg correction, with an adjusted p below 0.01 applied as the threshold. What TCRdb holds here is the immuneACCESS table cut down to in-frame rearrangements. Part of the clones is not present; checked against another copy, under half of the missing clones reflect an unresolved V gene, and the others are unexplained. V, J and clone size derive from that table, while D and trimming were established from the DNA sequence. Here the sample has tens of thousands of clones; roughly 80% occur a single time. The ten largest clones capture 8.8% of the sample.

Including the terminal cysteine and phenylalanine, the CDR3 comprises 14 residues. The read is trimmed to its CDR3 DNA, 42 bases read in frame from base 1. V is clipped by 3 bases and J by 11 bases, and the sequence between their germline boundaries is 20 bases long. CDR1 GTSNPN and CDR2 SVGIG are derived from the germline V gene (reference sequence). The time point label here, explained by the study, means: peripheral blood 6 weeks after treatment start. A total of about 31 patients with locally advanced or metastatic urothelial carcinoma, treated at Memorial Sloan Kettering on a trial protocol, made up the cohort. Peripheral blood mononuclear cells were collected pretreatment and during treatment, at between 1 and 8 total time points per patient. The Qiagen DNeasy Blood extraction kit was used to purify genomic DNA from total PBMCs and tumor samples. PBMCs were collected pretreatment and during treatment and were isolated and stored as previously described.

This receptor was taken from a man between 65 and 85 years old with urothelial cancer. The chain links TRBV30 with TRBJ1-5; no D segment can be confidently identified. Sequenced here: PBMCs, sampled around atezolizumab (anti-PD-L1) treatment. The CDR3: CAWSRLTTTGAQHF. The base sequence is TGTGCCTGGAGCCGCCTCACCACGACGGGTGCCCAGCATTTT.